The 21 T cell receptor beta chains below come from one sample, sequenced in a study of T cell responses to AZD1222 COVID-19 vaccine. Profiled with immunoSEQ multiplex PCR; TCRdb holds only in-frame clones, not every one. The sample has around 160,000 clones; roughly nine tenths are singletons. The sample was peripheral blood, taken on day 0 of AZD1222 vaccination. All receptors come from an adult in good health.

The chain recombines TRBV19 with TRBJ2-3, with D uncertain. V dropped 3 bases and J dropped 6 bases, with 13 bases sitting between them. The CDR3 runs 14 residues. Germline V gene lookup returns CDR1 LNHDA and CDR2 SQIVND (reference sequence). In DNA, the CDR3 is TGTGCCAGTAGTATCAATTCCGTGCGGGATACGCAGTATTTT. Translated, it gives CASSINSVRDTQYF.

CDR3 nucleotides: TGTGCCAGCAGTTACAAAGGGACTAACTATGGCTACACCTTC. It encodes CASSYKGTNYGYTF. This chain connects TRBV6-5 to TRBJ1-2; the D is unclear. The CDR3 is made up of 14 amino acids. Trimming took off 2 bases at V and 0 bases at J, with 7 bases between the two ends. CDR1 is MNHEY, CDR2 SVGAGI, per germline.

This sequence joins TRBV19 and TRBJ1-2; 7 bases agree with TRBD1. This CDR3 is built from 16 residues. Germline CDR1 is LNHDA and CDR2 is SQIVND (reference sequence). Trimming removed 3 bases from V and 5 bases from J; junction bases left unmatched: 12. CDR3 DNA sequence: TGTGCCAGTAGTATTTACGGGGACAGTCGAATTTATGGCTACACCTTC. Residues: CASSIYGDSRIYGYTF.

The CDR3 protein is CASQGAPGQAKSDTQYF. The CDR3 bases are TGTGCCAGCCAAGGAGCACCGGGACAGGCTAAATCGGATACGCAGTATTTT. The chain carries TRBV28 and TRBJ2-3; 8 nucleotides line up with TRBD1. Germline loops: CDR1 MDHEN, CDR2 SYDVKM. The junction had 19 bases not matched to a gene; V was cut back by 8 bases and J by 6 bases. CDR3 length: 17 amino acids.

V gene TRBV4-2 combines with J gene TRBJ1-3, with D perhaps matching TRBD1 (5 bases). The CDR3 spans 15 residues. Per germline, CDR1 LGHNA and CDR2 YNFKEQ. Deletions cut 0 bases from V and 3 bases from J, with 9 bases between. The CDR3 loop is CASSQEGRVGNTIYF. The CDR3 DNA sequence: TGTGCCAGCAGCCAAGAGGGCAGGGTTGGAAACACCATATATTTT.

This chain's CDR3 is CASSAGDRGSTEAFF. CDR3 coding DNA: TGTGCCAGCAGCGCCGGGGACAGGGGATCTACTGAAGCTTTCTTT. The chain recombines TRBV11-2 with TRBJ1-1; TRBD1 matches 10 bases. Germline trimming cut 5 bases from V and 5 bases from J; bases unmatched to any gene: 8. Germline loops: CDR1 SGHAT, CDR2 FQNNGV. There are 15 residues in the CDR3.

Here the CDR3 DNA reads TGTGCCAGCAGTGACTATGCTAGCGCGGGCAATGAGCAGTTCTTC. Translation gives CASSDYASAGNEQFF. This chain connects TRBV6-4 to TRBJ2-1; tentative D call: TRBD2 (6 bases). The CDR3 length is 15 residues. The V gene lost 1 base and the J gene lost 6 bases, with 13 bases spanning the gap. Germline V gives CDR1 MRHNA, CDR2 SNTAGT.

The V and J genes are TRBV7-2 and TRBJ2-3; TRBD2 agrees at 15 bases. The V segment lost 1 base and the J segment 5 bases; nucleotides outside the gene matches: 7. Germline V gives CDR1 SGHTA, CDR2 FQGNSA. The CDR3 loop spans 18 amino acids. CDR3 residues: CASSLGGLAGGRRDTQYF. The CDR3 DNA is TGTGCCAGCAGCTTAGGTGGACTAGCGGGAGGGCGAAGAGATACGCAGTATTTT.

About this clone itself: Its ends do not fully match the called genes, so a read error is possible. The V gene is TRBV10-3, the J gene TRBJ1-2; possibly TRBD1 for D (6 bases). Per the germline V gene, CDR1 is ENHRY and CDR2 is SYGVKD. This CDR3 has 14 amino acids. The CDR3 DNA is TGTGTCATCAGTGGGGTCAGGGGAGAGAATGGCTACACCTTC. Translation: CVISGVRGENGYTF.

The rearrangement uses TRBV5-1 and TRBJ2-4; the D gene is possibly TRBD1 (6 bases). Trimming pared 3 bases from V and 7 bases from J, leaving 11 bases between. CDR1 is SGHRS, CDR2 YFSETQ, per germline. This CDR3 region has 13 residues. The CDR3 DNA is TGCGCCAGCAGCTGGGGGCCGAGGAACATTCAGTACTTC. It translates to CASSWGPRNIQYF.

Here the CDR3 reads CASSRDRGTEAFF. The CDR3, as DNA: TGTGCCAGCAGTAGGGACAGGGGCACTGAAGCTTTCTTT. This chain joins TRBV27 and TRBJ1-1; 10 positions agree with TRBD1. The CDR3 spans 13 residues. V lost 5 bases, J lost 4 bases, and 1 base stayed unmatched. Germline V CDR1 and CDR2: MNHEY, SMNVEV (reference sequence).

This clone appeared a few times. J is TRBJ2-1 and V is TRBV5-1, with D perhaps TRBD1 or TRBD2 (5 bases each). Germline CDR1 and CDR2: SGHRS and YFSETQ. The V end lost 0 bases, the J end lost 2 bases, and 12 bases lay between the germline ends. The CDR3 runs to 16 residues. CDR3 region: CASSLAGTLAYNEQFF. CDR3 bases: TGCGCCAGCAGCTTGGCCGGGACCTTGGCCTACAATGAGCAGTTCTTC. Variable domain in full (rest from reference TRBV5-1 and TRBJ2-1): KAGVTQTPRYLIKTRGQQVTLSCSPISGHRSVSWYQQTPGQGLQFLFEYFSETQRNKGNFPGRFSGRQFSNSRSEMNVSTLELGDSALYLCASSLAGTLAYNEQFFGPGTRLTVL.

This chain joins TRBV5-1 and TRBJ2-1; possible D gene TRBD2, 6 bases. Deletions cut 5 bases from V and 2 bases from J, with 8 bases between. Germline CDR1 is SGHRS and CDR2 is YFSETQ. There are 13 residues in the CDR3. The chain's CDR3 is CASSPGAYNEQFF. The CDR3 DNA reads as TGCGCCAGCAGTCCGGGGGCCTACAATGAGCAGTTCTTC.

The genes are TRBV5-5 and TRBJ1-3, with no clear D. The CDR3 is 15 amino acids. Per germline, CDR1 SGHKS and CDR2 YYEKEE (reference sequence). Trimming cost V 2 bases and J 7 bases, with 16 bases left between them. Here the CDR3 reads CASSFLLGPQNTIYF. The DNA for the CDR3 is TGTGCCAGCAGCTTTCTACTGGGCCCTCAGAACACCATATATTTT.

The chain joins TRBV9 to TRBJ2-2; D perhaps matches TRBD2 (5 bases). Between the trimmed V and J ends, which lost 0 bases and 6 bases, there was a span of 12 bases. This CDR3 contains 15 residues. Germline V gene sequence: CDR1 SGDLS, CDR2 YYNGEE. CDR3 residues: CASSVAPFSAGELFF. The CDR3, as DNA: TGTGCCAGCAGCGTAGCCCCGTTTAGCGCCGGGGAGCTGTTTTTT.

The chain carries TRBV2 and TRBJ2-7, with 10 bases lining up with TRBD2. Germline CDR1 and CDR2: SNHLY and FYNNEI. The junction had 9 bases not matched to a gene; V was cut back by 4 bases and J by 6 bases. The CDR3 contains 15 residues. Here the CDR3 reads CASSGPLAGRAEQYF. As DNA, the CDR3 is TGTGCCAGCAGTGGACCACTAGCGGGAAGGGCCGAGCAGTACTTC.

The rearrangement joins TRBV4-1 to TRBJ1-5, with TRBD1 matching over 11 bases. This CDR3 comprises 19 residues. Germline CDR1 and CDR2: MGHRA and YSYEKL. V lost 3 bases and J lost 1; bases outside the gene matches: 11. In DNA form, the CDR3 reads TGCGCCAGCAGCCACCCGCTGCCGGGACAGGGGGAAAGCAATCAGCCCCAGCATTTT. Translating it yields CASSHPLPGQGESNQPQHF.

The J gene is TRBJ1-2, the V gene TRBV30, with D possibly TRBD1 on 5 matching bases. CDR3 length: 12 amino acids. Germline CDR1 and CDR2: GTSNPN and SVGIG (reference sequence). Trimming left V 7 bases short and J 4 bases short, with 13 bases between. The CDR3 bases are TGTGCCTATCAAGAGACAGTCTATGGCTACACCTTC. Amino acid sequence: CAYQETVYGYTF.

V usage is TRBV28 and J usage is TRBJ1-3; no clear D. The V gene's germline CDR1 is MDHEN and CDR2 SYDVKM. V gave up 5 bases and J gave up 0 bases, with 14 bases separating them. The CDR3 covers 16 residues. The CDR3 reads CASSQHPGFSGNTIYF. The DNA for the CDR3 is TGTGCCAGCAGTCAACACCCGGGATTCTCTGGAAACACCATATATTTT.

V gene TRBV24-1 combines with J gene TRBJ1-1; D gene unclear. The V gene lost 3 bases and the J gene lost 1 base, with 8 bases spanning the gap. The CDR3 is made up of 14 amino acids. Looked up from germline, CDR1 is KGHDR and CDR2 is SFDVKD. The CDR3 nucleotides are TGTGCCACCAGTGATGGGCGGAAGAACACTGAAGCTTTCTTT. Its translation is CATSDGRKNTEAFF.

The chain recombines TRBV2 with TRBJ2-1; D gene ambiguous. CDR1 SNHLY and CDR2 FYNNEI come from the germline V gene. The CDR3 has 12 amino acids. V gave up 0 bases and J gave up 7 bases, with 4 bases separating them. The CDR3, as DNA: TGTGCCAGCAGTGAAGCGGGAAATGAGCAGTTCTTC. It translates to CASSEAGNEQFF.